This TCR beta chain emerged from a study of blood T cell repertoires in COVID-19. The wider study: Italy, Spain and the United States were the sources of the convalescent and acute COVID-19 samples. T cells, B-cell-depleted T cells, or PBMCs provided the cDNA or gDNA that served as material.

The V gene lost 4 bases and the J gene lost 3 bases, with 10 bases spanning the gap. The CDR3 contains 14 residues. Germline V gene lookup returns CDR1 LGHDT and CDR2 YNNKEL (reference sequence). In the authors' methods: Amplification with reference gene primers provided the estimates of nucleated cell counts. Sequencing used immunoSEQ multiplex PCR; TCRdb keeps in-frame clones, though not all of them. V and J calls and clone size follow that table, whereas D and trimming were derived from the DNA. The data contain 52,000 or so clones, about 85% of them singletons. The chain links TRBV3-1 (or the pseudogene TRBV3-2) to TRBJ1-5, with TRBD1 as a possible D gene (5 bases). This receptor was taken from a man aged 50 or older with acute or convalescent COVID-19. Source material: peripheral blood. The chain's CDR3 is CASSLGLYNQPQHF. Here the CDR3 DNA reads TGTGCCAGCAGCCTGGGACTCTACAATCAGCCCCAGCATTTT.